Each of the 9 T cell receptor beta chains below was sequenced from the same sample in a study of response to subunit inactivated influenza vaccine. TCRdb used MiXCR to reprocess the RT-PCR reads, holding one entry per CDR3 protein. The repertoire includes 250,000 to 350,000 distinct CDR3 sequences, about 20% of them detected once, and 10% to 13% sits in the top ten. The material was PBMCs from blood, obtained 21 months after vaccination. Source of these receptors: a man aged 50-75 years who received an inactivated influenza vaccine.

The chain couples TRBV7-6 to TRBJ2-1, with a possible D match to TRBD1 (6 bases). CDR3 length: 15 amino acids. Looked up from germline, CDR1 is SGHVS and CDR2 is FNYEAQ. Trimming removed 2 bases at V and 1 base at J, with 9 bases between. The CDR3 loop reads CASSLSQGSYNEQFF. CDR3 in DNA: TGTGCCAGCAGCTTATCACAGGGTTCCTACAATGAGCAGTTCTTC.

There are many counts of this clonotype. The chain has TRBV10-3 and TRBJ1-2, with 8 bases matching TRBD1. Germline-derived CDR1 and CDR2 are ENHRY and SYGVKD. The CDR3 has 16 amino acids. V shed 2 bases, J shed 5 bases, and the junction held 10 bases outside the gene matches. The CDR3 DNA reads TGTGCCATCAGTGAGGTTGTCCAGGGGGCAGGGTATGGCTACACCTTC. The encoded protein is CAISEVVQGAGYGYTF.

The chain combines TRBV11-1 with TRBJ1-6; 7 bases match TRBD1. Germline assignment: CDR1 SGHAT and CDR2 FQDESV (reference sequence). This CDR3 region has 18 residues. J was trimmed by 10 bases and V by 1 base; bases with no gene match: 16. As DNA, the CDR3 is TGTGCCAGCAGCTTAGGGTTCCTGGGACAGTCGAAGGGATCACCCCTCCACTTT. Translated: CASSLGFLGQSKGSPLHF.

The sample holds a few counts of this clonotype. The CDR3 nucleotides read TGTGCCATCAGTGACGACCGACTAGCGGGCCGAGAGACCCAGTACTTC. Protein product: CAISDDRLAGRETQYF. The chain links TRBV10-3 to TRBJ2-5; 10 bases are shared with TRBD2. This CDR3 comprises 16 residues. Germline V lookup: CDR1 ENHRY, CDR2 SYGVKD. V gave up 3 bases and J gave up 4 bases; unmatched junction bases: 8.

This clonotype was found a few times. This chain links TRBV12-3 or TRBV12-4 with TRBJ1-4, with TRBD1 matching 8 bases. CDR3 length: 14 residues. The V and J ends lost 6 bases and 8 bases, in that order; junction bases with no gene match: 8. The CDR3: CASSHGQGGEKLFF. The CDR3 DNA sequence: TGTGCCAGCAGCCACGGACAGGGTGGGGAAAAACTGTTTTTT.

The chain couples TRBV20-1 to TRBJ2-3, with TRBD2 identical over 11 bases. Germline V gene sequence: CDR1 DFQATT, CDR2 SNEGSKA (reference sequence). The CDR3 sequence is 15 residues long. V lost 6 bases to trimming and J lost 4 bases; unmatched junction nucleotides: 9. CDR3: CSAPTSGSGSDTQYF. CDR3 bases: TGCAGTGCACCTACTAGCGGGAGCGGTTCAGATACGCAGTATTTT.

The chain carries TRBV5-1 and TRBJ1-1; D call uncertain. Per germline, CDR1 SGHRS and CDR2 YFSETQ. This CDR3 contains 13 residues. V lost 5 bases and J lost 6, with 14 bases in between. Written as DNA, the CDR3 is TGCGCCAGCAGAGAACTCCTGGGCCCTGAAGCTTTCTTT. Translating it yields CASRELLGPEAFF.

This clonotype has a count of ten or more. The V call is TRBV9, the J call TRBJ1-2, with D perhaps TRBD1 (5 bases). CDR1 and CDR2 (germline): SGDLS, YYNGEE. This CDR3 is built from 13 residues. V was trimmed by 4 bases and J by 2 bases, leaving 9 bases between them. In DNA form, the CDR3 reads TGTGCCAGCAGCATAACAGGAAACTATGGCTACACCTTC. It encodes CASSITGNYGYTF.

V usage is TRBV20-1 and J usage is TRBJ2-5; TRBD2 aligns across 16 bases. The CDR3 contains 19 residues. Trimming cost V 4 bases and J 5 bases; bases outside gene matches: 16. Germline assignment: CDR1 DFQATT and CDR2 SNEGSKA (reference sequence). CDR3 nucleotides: TGCAGTGCTAAAAAGGGACTAGCGGGAGGGCCGGGCCCTCCTGAGACCCAGTACTTC. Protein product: CSAKKGLAGGPGPPETQYF.